A selection of T cell receptor beta chains follows, all from one sample in a study of blood T cell repertoires in COVID-19. Here immunoSEQ multiplex PCR was the method, and the copy in TCRdb shows in-frame clones only, minus some. The sample holds under 100,000 clones, around 78% seen once. The specimen sequenced was peripheral blood. The receptors were sampled from a man in his 60s with COVID-19, enrolled during active disease. Both conserved end residues are part of each CDR3. A D gene is named only where the DNA matches it firmly. Not every row has a clone size; where given, it reads once, few, many or a size class.

NA,TRBJ2-1,TRBV5-1,NA,CASSLGAVNEQFF,TGCGCCAGCAGCTTAGGAGCGGTAAATGAGCAGTTCTTC
few,TRBJ2-2,TRBV7-6,NA,CASSSPSVGELFF,TGTGCCAGCAGCTCCCCCTCAGTCGGGGAGCTGTTTTTT
NA,TRBJ2-1,TRBV6-5,TRBD2,CASRFTAGVNEQFF,TGTGCCAGCAGATTTACGGCGGGAGTCAATGAGCAGTTCTTC
few,TRBJ1-5,TRBV6-5,NA,CASSAGISNQPQHF,TGTGCCAGCTCGGCGGGGATAAGCAATCAGCCCCAGCATTTT
few,TRBJ1-2,TRBV7-9,TRBD1,CASSFGDSYGYTF,TGTGCCAGCAGCTTCGGGGACAGCTATGGCTACACCTTC
NA,TRBJ2-2,TRBV10-3,NA,CAISESTTSGTGELFF,TGTGCCATCAGTGAGTCGACAACCTCTGGCACCGGGGAGCTGTTTTTT
NA,TRBJ2-7,TRBV18,TRBD2,CASSPTSGYEQYF,TGTGCCAGCTCACCAACTAGCGGGTACGAGCAGTACTTC
few,TRBJ1-5,TRBV10-2,NA,CASRATSSNQPQHF,TGCGCCAGCAGGGCCACATCGAGCAATCAGCCCCAGCATTTT
NA,TRBJ2-5,TRBV7-2,TRBD2,CASSSGLAGGQETQYF,TGTGCCAGCAGCTCGGGACTAGCGGGAGGTCAGGAGACCCAGTACTTC
NA,TRBJ1-1,TRBV7-9,TRBD1,CASDRDSRTEAFF,TGTGCCAGCGACAGGGATTCGCGTACTGAAGCTTTCTTT
NA,TRBJ2-1,TRBV19,TRBD1,CASSTDRGRFNEQFF,TGTGCCAGTAGTACGGACAGGGGGAGGTTCAATGAGCAGTTCTTC
NA,TRBJ2-7,TRBV7-2,TRBD2,CASSLLTTSGRGQYF,TGTGCCAGCAGCCTCCTTACCACTAGCGGGAGAGGGCAGTACTTC
many,TRBJ2-1,TRBV9,TRBD2,CASSAPRGGSYNEQFF,TGTGCCAGCAGCGCCCCCCGCGGGGGCTCCTACAATGAGCAGTTCTTC
NA,TRBJ2-2,TRBV21-1,NA,CASSETGQGDTGELFF,TGTGCCAGCAGCGAGACGGGACAGGGGGACACCGGGGAGCTGTTTTTT
NA,TRBJ1-3,TRBV6-5,NA,CASSYSMASSGNTIYF,TGTGCCAGCAGTTACTCGATGGCATCCTCTGGAAACACCATATATTTT
NA,TRBJ2-1,TRBV11-3,NA,CASTLGGPVYNEQFF,TGTGCCAGCACCCTGGGGGGACCCGTATACAATGAGCAGTTCTTC
NA,TRBJ2-1,TRBV14,NA,CASSRRGEDGYNEQFF,TGTGCCAGCAGCCGCAGGGGGGAGGACGGCTACAATGAGCAGTTCTTC
NA,TRBJ1-5,TRBV7-8,NA,CASSRTPGQRNSNQPQHF,TGTGCCAGCAGCCGAACACCGGGACAAAGGAACAGCAATCAGCCCCAGCATTTT
once,TRBJ2-7,TRBV3-1/TRBV3-2,NA,CASSQAPFEQYF,TGTGCCAGCAGCCAAGCCCCATTCGAGCAGTACTTC
NA,TRBJ2-7,TRBV11-3,TRBD2,CASSLKEAGVYEQYF,TGTGCCAGCAGCTTAAAAGAAGCGGGAGTTTACGAGCAGTACTTC
NA,TRBJ1-1,TRBV6-5,NA,CASSYLRRGEAFF,TGTGCCAGCAGTTACTTGCGACGGGGTGAAGCTTTCTTT
many,TRBJ2-3,TRBV14,NA,CASNFGQSDTQYF,TGTGCCAGCAACTTTGGACAGTCAGATACGCAGTATTTT
once,TRBJ2-2,TRBV9,TRBD2,CASSVLAGYAGELFF,TGTGCCAGCAGCGTACTAGCGGGGTACGCCGGGGAGCTGTTTTTT
NA,TRBJ2-7,TRBV6-6,NA,CASSSSGRDIYEQYF,TGTGCCAGCAGTTCCTCAGGCAGGGACATCTACGAGCAGTACTTC
NA,TRBJ1-4,TRBV2,NA,CASRRGGTNEKLFF,TGTGCCAGCAGGAGGGGGGGAACTAATGAAAAACTGTTTTTT
few,TRBJ2-7,TRBV3-1/TRBV3-2,TRBD1,CASSQAGTAYEQYF,TGTGCCAGCAGCCAGGCCGGGACAGCCTACGAGCAGTACTTC
few,TRBJ2-2,TRBV2,TRBD2,CASRGGLAGVVGELFF,TGTGCCAGCAGGGGTGGACTAGCGGGGGTGGTCGGGGAGCTGTTTTTT
NA,TRBJ2-2,TRBV11-2,NA,CASSFEGFNTGELFF,TGTGCCAGCAGCTTCGAGGGATTCAACACCGGGGAGCTGTTTTTT
NA,TRBJ2-1,TRBV15,TRBD2,CATSRERSGAYNEQFF,TGTGCCACCAGCAGAGAACGAAGCGGGGCCTACAATGAGCAGTTCTTC
large,TRBJ2-7,TRBV6-5,NA,CASSSQVNSYEQYF,TGTGCCAGCAGCTCCCAGGTGAACTCCTACGAGCAGTACTTC
NA,TRBJ2-2,TRBV7-2,NA,CASSLALGATGELFF,TGTGCCAGCAGCTTAGCGTTGGGGGCCACCGGGGAGCTGTTTTTT
NA,TRBJ1-1,TRBV7-9,NA,CASSLERGTEAFF,TGTGCCAGCAGCTTAGAAAGGGGCACTGAAGCTTTCTTT
NA,TRBJ2-1,TRBV11-2,NA,CAVSPPGYNEQFF,TGTGCCGTATCCCCCCCGGGGTACAATGAGCAGTTCTTC
NA,TRBJ2-1,TRBV6-4,NA,CASSLTNQQFF,TGTGCCAGCAGCCTAACTAACCAGCAGTTCTTC
NA,TRBJ2-6,TRBV5-5,NA,CASSFGHLGANVLTF,TGTGCCAGCAGCTTCGGACACTTAGGGGCCAACGTCCTGACTTTC
NA,TRBJ2-3,TRBV11-2,TRBD2,CASSSRGLLTDTQYF,TGTGCCAGCAGCTCACGGGGACTATTAACAGATACGCAGTATTTT
NA,TRBJ2-1,TRBV18,TRBD1,CASSVGQAYNEQFF,TGTGCCAGCTCAGTGGGACAGGCCTACAATGAGCAGTTCTTC
NA,TRBJ2-7,TRBV6-6,NA,CASSYTQGEQYF,TGTGCCAGCAGTTACACCCAGGGCGAGCAGTACTTC
NA,TRBJ2-6,TRBV5-1,NA,CASSPAGPGANVLTF,TGCGCCAGCAGCCCTGCGGGCCCCGGGGCCAACGTCCTGACTTTC
NA,TRBJ2-2,TRBV9,TRBD1,CASSTGTGANTGELFF,TGTGCCAGCAGCACCGGGACAGGAGCAAACACCGGGGAGCTGTTTTTT
NA,TRBJ2-3,TRBV9,TRBD2,CASSFSGGTTDTQYF,TGTGCCAGCAGCTTCAGCGGGGGAACCACAGATACGCAGTATTTT
NA,TRBJ2-3,TRBV15,TRBD1,CATSTRSRDRGDTQYF,TGTGCCACCAGCACCCGGAGCCGGGACAGGGGTGATACGCAGTATTTT
few,TRBJ2-5,TRBV6-2/TRBV6-3,NA,CASSYDPGVLRGTQYF,TGTGCCAGCAGTTACGACCCGGGTGTCCTACGGGGGACCCAGTACTTC
once,TRBJ2-3,TRBV6-2/TRBV6-3,TRBD1,CASSSGQGADTQYF,TGTGCCAGCAGCTCTGGACAGGGAGCAGATACGCAGTATTTT
NA,TRBJ2-1,TRBV19,TRBD1,CASSYDRAFYNEQFF,TGTGCCAGTAGTTATGACAGGGCCTTTTACAATGAGCAGTTCTTC